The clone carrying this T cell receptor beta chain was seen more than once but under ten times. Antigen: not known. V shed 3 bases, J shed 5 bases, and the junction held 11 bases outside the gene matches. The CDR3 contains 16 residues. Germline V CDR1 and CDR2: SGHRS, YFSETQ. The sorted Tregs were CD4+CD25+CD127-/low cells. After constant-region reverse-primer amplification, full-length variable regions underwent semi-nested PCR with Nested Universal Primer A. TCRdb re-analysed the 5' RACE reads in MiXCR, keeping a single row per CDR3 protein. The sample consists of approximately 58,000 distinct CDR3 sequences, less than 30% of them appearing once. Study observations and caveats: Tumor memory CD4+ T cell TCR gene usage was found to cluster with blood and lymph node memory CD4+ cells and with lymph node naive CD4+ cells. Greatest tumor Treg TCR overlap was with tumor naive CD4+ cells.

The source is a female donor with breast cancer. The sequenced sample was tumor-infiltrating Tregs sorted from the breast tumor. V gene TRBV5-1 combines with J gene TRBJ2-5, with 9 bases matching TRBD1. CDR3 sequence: CASSSTGQGSSETQYF. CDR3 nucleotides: TGCGCCAGCAGCTCAACGGGACAGGGTTCGTCGGAGACCCAGTACTTC.